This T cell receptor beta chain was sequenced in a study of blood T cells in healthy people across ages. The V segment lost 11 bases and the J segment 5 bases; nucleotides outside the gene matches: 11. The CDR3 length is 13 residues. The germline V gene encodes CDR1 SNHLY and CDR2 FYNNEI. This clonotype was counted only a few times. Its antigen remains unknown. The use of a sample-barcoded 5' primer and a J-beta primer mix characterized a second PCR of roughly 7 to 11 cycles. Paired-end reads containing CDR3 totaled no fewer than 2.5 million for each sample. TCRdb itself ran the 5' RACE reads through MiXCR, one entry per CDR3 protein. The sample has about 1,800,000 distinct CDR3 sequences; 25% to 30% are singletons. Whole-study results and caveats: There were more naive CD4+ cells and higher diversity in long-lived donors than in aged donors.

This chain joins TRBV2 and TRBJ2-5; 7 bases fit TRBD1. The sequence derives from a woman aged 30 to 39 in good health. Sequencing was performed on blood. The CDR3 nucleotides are TGTGCCGGGAACAGGGGAGTAGAGGAGACCCAGTACTTC. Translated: CAGNRGVEETQYF.